This TCR beta chain was found in a study of early T cells in non-severe SARS-CoV-2 infection. Turning to the study itself: Sequencing was performed on bulk RNA from unsorted whole blood, leaving chains unpaired.

Trimming left V 0 bases short and J 0 bases short, with 5 bases between. This CDR3 has 14 amino acids. Germline CDR1 is MNHNY and CDR2 is SVGAGI (reference sequence). cDNA molecules, individually, were tagged with unique molecular identifiers. TCRdb ran MiXCR on the 5' RACE reads and lists one entry per CDR3 protein. The repertoire consists of 80,000 to 95,000 distinct CDR3 sequences, with over 15% occurring once and the leading ten covering roughly 4.7%. This clonotype was observed a few times. This TCR came from an adult who was a healthcare worker with PCR-confirmed SARS-CoV-2 infection or an uninfected control (not recorded which). The sample was whole blood, taken at baseline. The V and J genes are TRBV6-6 and TRBJ1-2; D unresolved. Here the CDR3 reads CASSYSQSNYGYTF. DNA of the CDR3: TGTGCCAGCAGTTACTCCCAGTCTAACTATGGCTACACCTTC.